These 12 T cell receptor beta chains were all obtained from the same sample, sequenced in a study of sequential checkpoint blockade in melanoma. The data were produced by immunoSEQ multiplex PCR, yet TCRdb's version contains in-frame clones alone and is incomplete. The sample has 2,000 to 3,000 clones; around a quarter are singletons. Treatment noted: randomized to nivolumab then ipilimumab (arm A) or the reverse (arm B). The source was tumor tissue (inferred from file names), collected from a patient given nivolumab and ipilimumab in sequence. The origin of the receptors is a human donor with melanoma.

The rearrangement joins TRBV9 to TRBJ1-1, with TRBD1 identical over 10 bases. Germline values: CDR1 SGDLS, CDR2 YYNGEE. V lost 3 bases to trimming and J lost 5 bases; unmatched junction nucleotides: 4. The CDR3 extends over 14 amino acids. The CDR3 DNA reads TGTGCCAGCAGCGGTAGGACAGGGGGAACTGAAGCTTTCTTT. It codes for CASSGRTGGTEAFF.

The V gene is TRBV29-1, the J gene TRBJ2-3; no reliable D call. The CDR3 runs 14 residues. The germline V gene encodes CDR1 SQVTM and CDR2 ANQGSEA. Trimming took off 1 base at V and 1 base at J, with 9 bases between the two ends. The DNA of the CDR3 is TGCAGCGTTGAAGTTCCTCCGGGCACAGATACGCAGTATTTT. Amino acids: CSVEVPPGTDTQYF.

The J gene is TRBJ1-4, the V gene TRBV11-3, with 11 bases lining up with TRBD1. Germline lookup yields CDR1 SGHNT and CDR2 YENEEA. This CDR3 comprises 14 residues. V lost 3 bases, J lost 10 bases, and 4 bases stayed unmatched. CDR3 coding DNA: TGTGCCAGCAGCTTGGACAGGGGGCAGGCAAAACTGTTTTTT. It codes for CASSLDRGQAKLFF.

This clone is labeled large (0.1 to 1%). This chain links TRBV5-1 with TRBJ1-1; 8 bases match TRBD1. J gave up 1 base and V 5 bases, and 13 bases lay outside the gene matches. The CDR3 is made up of 17 amino acids. Germline V gives CDR1 SGHRS, CDR2 YFSETQ. The CDR3 nucleotides are TGCGCCAGCAGATCCCGACAGGGGCCAGGCCGGAACACTGAAGCTTTCTTT. Its protein product is CASRSRQGPGRNTEAFF.

V usage is TRBV10-2 and J usage is TRBJ1-1; D is possibly TRBD1 (6 bases). The CDR3 runs to 12 residues. CDR1 is WSHSY and CDR2 is SAAADI in the germline V gene. V shed 5 bases and J shed 7 bases, with 11 bases lying between them. In DNA form, the CDR3 reads TGCGCCAGCAGTTTACCGGGACATGAAGCTTTCTTT. Translating gives CASSLPGHEAFF.

This clone is classed as medium-sized. The chain recombines TRBV9 with TRBJ1-5; D gene uncertain. Trimming stripped 1 base from V and 0 bases from J, with 23 bases between. This CDR3 has 20 amino acids. Looked up from germline, CDR1 is SGDLS and CDR2 is YYNGEE. The CDR3 DNA is TGTGCCAGCAGCGTACATCAAAAACAGCGGATAAATTATAGCAATCAGCCCCAGCATTTT. Protein sequence: CASSVHQKQRINYSNQPQHF. The full variable domain, rest sourced from reference TRBV9 and TRBJ1-5, is DSGVTQTPKHLITATGQRVTLRCSPRSGDLSVYWYQQSLDQGLQFLIQYYNGEERAKGNILERFSAQQFPDLHSELNLSSLELGDSALYFCASSVHQKQRINYSNQPQHFGDGTRLSIL.

By sample share, this clone is medium-sized. V gene TRBV18 combines with J gene TRBJ1-2, with TRBD1 as a possible D gene (5 bases). CDR3 length equals 15 residues. Germline V gives CDR1 KGHSH, CDR2 LQKENI. Trimming removed 3 bases from V and 7 bases from J, with 18 bases in between. The CDR3 DNA follows: TGTGCCAGCTCACCCCCCAGTCGGGGCGGGGCTGGCTACACCTTC. This codes for CASSPPSRGGAGYTF.

The chain combines TRBV5-1 with TRBJ1-3, with a tentative D call TRBD1 (5 bases). The CDR3 length is 15 residues. With 0 bases removed from V and 2 bases from J, the gap between germline ends came to 9 bases. Germline V lookup: CDR1 SGHRS, CDR2 YFSETQ. The CDR3 here is CASSLVGATGNTIYF. The CDR3 DNA reads TGCGCCAGCAGCTTGGTTGGGGCTACTGGAAACACCATATATTTT.

This sequence joins TRBV11-3 and TRBJ2-7; 8 nucleotides align to TRBD1. The CDR3 spans 14 residues. Germline-derived CDR1 and CDR2 are SGHNT and YENEEA. Trimming at V came to 4 bases and at J to 3 bases, leaving 5 bases not matched to a gene. CDR3 sequence (DNA): TGTGCCAGCAGCTGGTCTGGACAGGGCTACGAGCAGTACTTC. This encodes CASSWSGQGYEQYF. The complete variable domain, with remaining parts taken from reference TRBV11-3 and TRBJ2-7, reads EAGVVQSPRYKIIEKKQPVAFWCNPISGHNTLYWYLQNLGQGPELLIRYENEEAVDDSQLPKDRFSAERLKGVDSTLKIQPAELGDSAVYLCASSWSGQGYEQYFGPGTRLTVT.

V is TRBV6-8 and J is TRBJ2-2, with TRBD2 matching over 12 bases. Germline CDR1 reads MNHGY; CDR2 reads SAAAGT. With V trimmed by 10 bases and J by 2 bases, 5 bases remained unmatched. This CDR3 has 15 amino acids. CDR3 in DNA: TGTGCCACCTCTAGCGGGGGGGAAAACACCGGGGAGCTGTTTTTT. Translation: CATSSGGENTGELFF.

The V and J genes are TRBV6-8 and TRBJ1-4, with D unresolved. CDR1 MNHGY and CDR2 SAAAGT come from the germline V gene. The CDR3 is 14 amino acids. V lost 5 bases and J 0 bases, leaving 7 bases between the germline ends. CDR3 region: CASSRLPTNEKLFF. In DNA form, the CDR3 reads TGTGCCAGCAGTAGATTGCCAACTAATGAAAAACTGTTTTTT.

The chain employs TRBV9 and TRBJ1-3; 10 positions match TRBD1. Germline V gene lookup returns CDR1 SGDLS and CDR2 YYNGEE. This CDR3 comprises 16 residues. After removal of 5 bases from V and 0 bases from J, the junction contained 5 bases not matched to a gene. The CDR3 sequence is CASRMDRGISGNTIYF. The CDR3 DNA follows: TGTGCCAGCAGGATGGACAGGGGGATCTCTGGAAACACCATATATTTT.